The following is a T cell receptor beta chain sequence with its context. At least ten counts were recorded for this clonotype. The antigen it recognizes is unknown. No base-level quality is on record; no much larger clone is a single base apart. Systemically healthy Caucasian individuals from Russia, about 38 in total and aged roughly 6 to 90 years, were included as donors. Approximately 10 milliliters of peripheral blood were collected from each donor into EDTA-treated Vacutainer tubes. Ficoll-Paque density-gradient centrifugation was used to isolate PBMCs, with at least 6.5 million obtained per sample. Total RNA was extracted from PBMCs with Trizol reagent, with at least 5 micrograms obtained per sample. The percentages of naive CD45RAhigh/CD27high T cells were determined by flow cytometry on a PBMC aliquot from every donor. Library preparation used 5' RACE. Sequencing instrument: Illumina HiSeq 2500. A second 7 to 11 cycle PCR used a sample-barcoded 5' primer and a J-beta primer mix. Each TCR beta cDNA molecule received a unique molecular identifier from a template-switch 5' adaptor carrying 12 random nucleotides. At least 2.5 million CDR3-containing paired-end reads were obtained from each sample. First-strand cDNA synthesis was performed from all RNA using the Mint cDNA synthesis kit, with priming by a TRBC-specific oligonucleotide. Following uracil-DNA glycosylase treatment, all cDNA underwent a first 18-cycle PCR with the universal primers M1SS and BC2_uni_R. In the paper's pipeline: Normalization of each sample was performed by random selection of 1 million high-quality reads, each carrying a distinct molecular identifier. Instead of being binned into consensus sequences, reads with shared molecular identifiers were discarded. MiTCR, with a Q25 quality threshold and the strictest error-elimination algorithm, was used for CDR3 identification, clonotype clustering and error correction. A nonparametric unseen species model with Euler transformation was used to estimate lower-bound total TCR beta diversity. TCRdb trimmed public reads at Q25 via fastp, called clones via MiXCR and kept in-frame beta chains. Identical CDR3 proteins give one entry, which carries the most common genes and DNA. Clone size and V and J calls follow TCRdb, not the original study. This sample gives 850,000 to 950,000 distinct CDR3 sequences in total; under 30% of them show up just once. The leading ten clones occupy approximately 15% of the sample.

These data are taken from a study of blood T cells in healthy people across ages (dated by TCRdb to the mid-2010s). For the wider study: In model experiments, template switching captured roughly one uniquely barcoded TCR beta cDNA molecule for every two T cells. The study measured age-related changes in TCR beta repertoire diversity using deep sequencing normalized with unique cDNA molecular identifiers. The donors were split into four age groups: young (average around 15 years), middle-aged (about 40), aged (about 56) and long-lived (roughly 77). To avoid experimental bias, donors of different ages were spread randomly across the sequencing lanes. Using the same blood draw, the study looked at two additional independent replicas of 1 million unique cDNA reads for two donors, one aged 18 to 30 and the other aged 80 or older. General findings and caveats noted by the study authors: There was a strong correlation between observed TCR beta diversity and the percentage of naive T cells measured by flow cytometry. Bulk unsorted PBMC profiling prevented conclusive comparison of naive and antigen-experienced compartments. Because donor CMV infection status was unknown, age-related changes in expanded clonotypes were potentially confounded. Observed TCR beta diversity per million T cells fell roughly linearly with age, and a significant reduction was already apparent by age around 40. Compared with the aged group, more naive CD4+ T cells, fewer expanded clones and increased TCR diversity were shown by the long-lived group, suggesting age selection. Estimates of total diversity based on one million sequenced T cells were considered lower bounds and underestimates.

According to the germline V gene (reference sequence), CDR1 reads DFQATT and CDR2 reads SNEGSKA. CDR3 length: 16 amino acids, cysteine to phenylalanine. CDR3 DNA only is kept here, 48 bases in frame from base 1. The germline V and J ends show losses of 3 bases and 3 bases respectively, and no gene match explains 10 bases of the junction. This receptor was identified in a woman aged 80 or over in good health. The chain uses TRBV20-1 and TRBJ2-3, with 9 central nucleotides matching TRBD2. Sequencing was carried out using blood. The DNA is as follows: TGCAGTGCTAGTGCCAGCGGGGGGACTCGAACAGATACGCAGTATTTT. Its protein product is CSASASGGTRTDTQYF.